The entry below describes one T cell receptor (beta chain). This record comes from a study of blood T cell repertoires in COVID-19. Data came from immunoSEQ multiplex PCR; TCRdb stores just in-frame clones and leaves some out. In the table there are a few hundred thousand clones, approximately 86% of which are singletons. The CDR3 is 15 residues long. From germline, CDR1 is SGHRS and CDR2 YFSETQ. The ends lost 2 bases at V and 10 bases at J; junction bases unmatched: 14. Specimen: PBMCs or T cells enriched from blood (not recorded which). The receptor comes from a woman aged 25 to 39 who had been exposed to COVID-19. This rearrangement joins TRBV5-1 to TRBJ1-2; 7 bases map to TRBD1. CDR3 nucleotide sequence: TGCGCCAGCAGCTTTCTTCAGGGGGAAGGTAATGACTACACCTTC. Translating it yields CASSFLQGEGNDYTF.